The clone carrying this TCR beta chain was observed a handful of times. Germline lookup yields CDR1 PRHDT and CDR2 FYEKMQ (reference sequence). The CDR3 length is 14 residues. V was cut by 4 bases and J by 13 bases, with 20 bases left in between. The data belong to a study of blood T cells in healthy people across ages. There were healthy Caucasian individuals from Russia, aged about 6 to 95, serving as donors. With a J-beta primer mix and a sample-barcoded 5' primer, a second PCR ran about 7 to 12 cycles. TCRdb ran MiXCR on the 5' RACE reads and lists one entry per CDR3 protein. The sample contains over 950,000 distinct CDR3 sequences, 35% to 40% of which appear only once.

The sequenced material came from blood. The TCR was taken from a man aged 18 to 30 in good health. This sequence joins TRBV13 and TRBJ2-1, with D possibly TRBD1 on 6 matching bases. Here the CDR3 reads CASSSGQRQETQFF. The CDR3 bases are TGTGCCAGCAGCTCCGGACAGAGACAAGAGACCCAGTTCTTC.